Below are 24 T cell receptor beta chains sequenced from a single sample in a study of early T cells in non-severe SARS-CoV-2 infection. TCRdb reprocessed the 5' RACE reads via MiXCR and lists one record per CDR3 protein. The table lists about 64,000 distinct CDR3 sequences, about 17% of them singletons, with about 8.8% in the top ten. Specimen: whole blood, collected at baseline. The source is an adult who was a healthcare worker with PCR-confirmed SARS-CoV-2 infection or an uninfected control (not recorded which).

The chain couples TRBV28 to TRBJ2-5; D might be TRBD1 (5 bases). The CDR3 runs to 16 residues. Germline values: CDR1 MDHEN, CDR2 SYDVKM. The germline V and J ends were trimmed by 5 bases and 2 bases, with 18 bases remaining between them. The CDR3 nucleotides are TGTGCCAGCAGTGGGCAAGCGACAGACTTACAAGAGACCCAGTACTTC. This gives the protein CASSGQATDLQETQYF.

This clonotype was counted only a few times. CDR3 coding DNA: TGTGCCAGCAGCGACGGGACAGCGAACAAACCCCATGAAAAACTGTTTTTT. Its translation: CASSDGTANKPHEKLFF. The chain carries TRBV5-5 and TRBJ1-4; 7 bases are shared with TRBD1. Germline assignment: CDR1 SGHKS and CDR2 YYEKEE (reference sequence). The CDR3 has 17 amino acids. J was trimmed by 6 bases and V by 4 bases; bases with no gene match: 15.

The V call is TRBV20-1, the J call TRBJ1-5; tentative D call: TRBD1 (5 bases). Germline V gene lookup returns CDR1 DFQATT and CDR2 SNEGSKA (reference sequence). The CDR3 is made up of 13 amino acids. The V end lost 2 bases, the J end lost 4 bases, and 9 bases lay between the germline ends. As DNA, the CDR3 is TGCAGTGCTAGATTTGCAGGGAATCAGCCCCAGCATTTT. It translates to CSARFAGNQPQHF.

This clonotype was seen only a few times. V usage is TRBV28 and J usage is TRBJ2-7, with D maybe TRBD2 (5 bases). The CDR3 contains 11 residues. V lost 7 bases, J lost 3 bases, and 7 bases lay in between. Germline V gene sequence: CDR1 MDHEN, CDR2 SYDVKM. The CDR3 coding sequence is TGTGCCAGCACCGAGGGCTACGAGCAGTACTTC. This gives the protein CASTEGYEQYF.

The sample holds a few counts of this clonotype. J is TRBJ2-2 and V is TRBV10-2; no reliable D call. The germline V gene encodes CDR1 WSHSY and CDR2 SAAADI. The CDR3 extends over 12 amino acids. Trimming took 2 bases from V and 6 from J, leaving 4 bases between them. CDR3: CASSEESGELFF. CDR3 bases: TGCGCCAGCAGTGAGGAGTCCGGGGAGCTGTTTTTT.

V gene TRBV20-1 combines with J gene TRBJ1-2; D remains unclear. Germline lookup yields CDR1 DFQATT and CDR2 SNEGSKA (reference sequence). The CDR3 is 12 amino acids. Deletions cut 6 bases from V and 8 bases from J, with 16 bases between. CDR3 DNA sequence: TGCAGTGCCCCGAAGGAGCCTAGAGGCTACACCTTC. It encodes CSAPKEPRGYTF.

The chain couples TRBV6-1 to TRBJ2-7, with D unclear. V lost 4 bases, J lost 3 bases, and 10 bases lay in between. This CDR3 region has 13 residues. In germline, CDR1 is MNHNS, CDR2 SASEGT. The CDR3 nucleotides are TGTGCCAGCAGTGTTAGGGAAAACTACGAGCAGTACTTC. It encodes CASSVRENYEQYF.

The V gene is TRBV4-3, the J gene TRBJ2-7, with 8 positions matching TRBD2. V lost 3 bases, J lost 6 bases, and 13 bases stayed unmatched. Germline V CDR1 and CDR2: LGHNA, YSLEER. This CDR3 has 16 amino acids. DNA for the CDR3: TGCGCCAGCAGCCATGACCAAGCGGGAGTAAGAGGCGAGCAGTACTTC. Amino acids: CASSHDQAGVRGEQYF.

The chain is built from TRBV7-9 and TRBJ1-1; a possible D gene is TRBD1 (6 bases). This CDR3 is built from 15 residues. Trimming stripped 3 bases from V and 0 bases from J, with 11 bases between. The V gene's germline CDR1 is SEHNR and CDR2 FQNEAQ (reference sequence). The CDR3 loop reads CASSFDGQMNTEAFF. The CDR3 DNA is TGTGCCAGCAGCTTTGATGGACAGATGAACACTGAAGCTTTCTTT.

In its sample, this clonotype was seen many times. V is TRBV4-2 and J is TRBJ1-4, with 7 bases aligning to TRBD1. V gave up 2 bases and J gave up 5 bases; unmatched junction bases: 8. Germline V lookup: CDR1 LGHNA, CDR2 YNFKEQ. This CDR3 has 16 residues. In DNA, the CDR3 is TGTGCCAGCAGCCAACCGTCACGAGGGGGCAATGAAAAACTGTTTTTT. Amino acids: CASSQPSRGGNEKLFF.

The chain employs TRBV7-2 and TRBJ1-2; 7 nucleotides match TRBD1. Germline trimming cut 2 bases from V and 7 bases from J; bases unmatched to any gene: 1. The length of the CDR3 is 12 residues. Germline V gives CDR1 SGHTA, CDR2 FQGNSA. The CDR3 here is CASSLTGVGYTF. Here the CDR3 DNA reads TGTGCCAGCAGCTTAACAGGGGTTGGCTACACCTTC.

This clonotype was counted many times. The chain has TRBV12-3 or TRBV12-4 and TRBJ1-1; 10 bases agree with TRBD1. Trimming removed 0 bases from V and 1 base from J; junction bases left unmatched: 5. The CDR3 length is 17 residues. The CDR3 reads CASSLARGTGANTEAFF. The CDR3 DNA is TGTGCCAGCAGTTTAGCGCGGGGGACAGGGGCGAACACTGAAGCTTTCTTT.

This clonotype was recorded a few times. The CDR3 sequence: CAISESSGGGELFF. Here the CDR3 DNA reads TGTGCCATCAGTGAGTCGAGCGGGGGCGGGGAGCTGTTTTTT. The chain joins TRBV10-3 to TRBJ2-2; TRBD2 matches 8 bases. This CDR3 spans 14 amino acids. The germline gives CDR1 ENHRY, CDR2 SYGVKD. The V and J ends lost 0 bases and 7 bases, in that order; junction bases with no gene match: 1.

This clonotype was picked up a small number of times. The CDR3 sequence is CASSPDRAVNIQYF. The CDR3 bases are TGTGCCAGCAGCCCGGACAGGGCAGTAAACATTCAGTACTTC. V is TRBV16 and J is TRBJ2-4, with 8 bases matching TRBD1. The CDR3 totals 14 residues. The ends lost 4 bases at V and 6 bases at J; junction bases unmatched: 5. Germline CDR1 KGHSY, CDR2 FQNENV.

The gene calls are TRBV4-2 and TRBJ2-7; TRBD1 is a possible D gene (6 bases). V was trimmed by 2 bases and J by 3 bases, leaving 14 bases between them. Germline V gene lookup returns CDR1 LGHNA and CDR2 YNFKEQ. The CDR3 covers 15 residues. CDR3 sequence reads: CASSQKARGYYEQYF. In DNA, the CDR3 is TGTGCCAGCAGCCAAAAAGCTAGGGGGTACTACGAGCAGTACTTC.

This clonotype was detected only a few times. The chain recombines TRBV6-6 with TRBJ1-1, with TRBD1 as a possible D gene (5 bases). The V gene lost 6 bases and the J gene lost 1 base, with 18 bases spanning the gap. Germline CDR1 and CDR2: MNHNY and SVGAGI (reference sequence). The length of the CDR3 is 16 residues. CDR3 protein: CASRTHPGRENTEAFF. In DNA, the CDR3 is TGTGCCAGCAGAACTCATCCGGGCAGGGAGAACACTGAAGCTTTCTTT.

This clonotype was detected many times. This chain connects TRBV7-2 to TRBJ2-3; D might be TRBD2 (6 bases). Germline assignment: CDR1 SGHTA and CDR2 FQGNSA. This CDR3 spans 15 amino acids. Trimming took off 5 bases at V and 0 bases at J, with 12 bases between the two ends. The CDR3: CASSRTGTSTDTQYF. The CDR3 coding sequence is TGTGCCAGCAGCCGGACCGGGACTAGCACAGATACGCAGTATTTT.

This clonotype was picked up a small number of times. The gene calls are TRBV20-1 and TRBJ1-5, with D hard to call. Between the trimmed V and J ends, which lost 3 bases and 1 base, there was a span of 19 bases. CDR1 DFQATT and CDR2 SNEGSKA come from the germline V gene (reference sequence). The CDR3 has 17 residues. The DNA for the CDR3 is TGCAGTGCTAGTTTGGAGTCAGGCGAATTGAGCAATCAGCCCCAGCATTTT. Amino acid sequence: CSASLESGELSNQPQHF.

There are a few counts of this clonotype. This sequence joins TRBV29-1 and TRBJ2-1; 8 bases fit TRBD2. The trim removed 6 bases at V and 1 base at J, leaving 2 bases unmatched. The CDR3 length is 13 residues. Per germline, CDR1 SQVTM and CDR2 ANQGSEA. DNA for the CDR3: TGCAGCGTAAAGCGGGAGTCCTACAATGAGCAGTTCTTC. It encodes CSVKRESYNEQFF.

This clonotype showed up many times. The chain employs TRBV27 and TRBJ1-1, with 8 bases identical to TRBD1. J was trimmed by 1 base and V by 6 bases; bases with no gene match: 10. This CDR3 spans 16 amino acids. The germline V gene has CDR1 MNHEY and CDR2 SMNVEV (reference sequence). DNA for the CDR3: TGTGCCAGCAGCCCCGGACAGGGCCGATGGAACACTGAAGCTTTCTTT. Translating gives CASSPGQGRWNTEAFF.

The chain carries TRBV19 and TRBJ2-2; weak D call: TRBD2 (6 bases). The V gene's germline CDR1 is LNHDA and CDR2 SQIVND (reference sequence). The CDR3 is 14 residues long. V was cut by 4 bases and J by 4 bases, with 10 bases left in between. The DNA for the CDR3 is TGTGCCAGTAGTAAGCAGGGAGGCACCGGGGAGCTGTTTTTT. Its protein product is CASSKQGGTGELFF.

In this sample, this clonotype turned up a few times. V and J are TRBV7-2 and TRBJ2-3; no definite D call. Germline CDR1 is SGHTA and CDR2 is FQGNSA. The CDR3 loop spans 12 amino acids. V lost 4 bases and J 10 bases, leaving 12 bases between the germline ends. CDR3 DNA: TGTGCCAGCAGCTCCACGAAGCACGCGCAGTATTTT. Protein sequence: CASSSTKHAQYF.

In this sample, this clonotype turned up a few times. V gene TRBV6-2 or TRBV6-3 combines with J gene TRBJ2-3, with TRBD1 identical over 7 bases. Germline V gives CDR1 MNHEY, CDR2 SVGEGT. The CDR3 totals 17 residues. The V gene end was trimmed by 5 bases and the J gene end by 2 bases; junction bases not matched to a gene: 13. CDR3 amino acids: CASSQWTGSAITDTQYF. In DNA form, the CDR3 reads TGTGCCAGCAGTCAGTGGACAGGCAGTGCGATCACAGATACGCAGTATTTT.

This rearrangement joins TRBV7-9 to TRBJ2-2; TRBD1 aligns across 7 bases. The CDR3 spans 15 residues. Trimming cost V 4 bases and J 6 bases; bases outside gene matches: 8. CDR1 SEHNR and CDR2 FQNEAQ come from the germline V gene (reference sequence). In DNA form, the CDR3 reads TGTGCCAGCAGCTCTAATGACAGGGACCCCGGGGAGCTGTTTTTT. This encodes CASSSNDRDPGELFF.